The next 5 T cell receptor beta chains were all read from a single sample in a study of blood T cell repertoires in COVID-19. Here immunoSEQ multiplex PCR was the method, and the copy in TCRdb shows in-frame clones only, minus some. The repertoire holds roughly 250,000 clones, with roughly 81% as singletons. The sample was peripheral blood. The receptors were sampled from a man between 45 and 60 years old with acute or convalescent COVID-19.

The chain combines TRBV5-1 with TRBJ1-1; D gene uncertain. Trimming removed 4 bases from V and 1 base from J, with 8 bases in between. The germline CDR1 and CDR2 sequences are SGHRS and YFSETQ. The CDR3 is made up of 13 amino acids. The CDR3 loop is CASSPGENTEAFF. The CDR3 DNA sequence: TGCGCCAGCAGCCCCGGGGAGAACACTGAAGCTTTCTTT.

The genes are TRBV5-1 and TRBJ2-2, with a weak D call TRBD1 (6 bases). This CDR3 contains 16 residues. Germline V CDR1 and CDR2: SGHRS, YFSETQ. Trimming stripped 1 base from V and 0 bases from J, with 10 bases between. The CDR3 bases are TGCGCCAGCAGCTTGTTTCAGGGGTCGAACACCGGGGAGCTGTTTTTT. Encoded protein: CASSLFQGSNTGELFF.

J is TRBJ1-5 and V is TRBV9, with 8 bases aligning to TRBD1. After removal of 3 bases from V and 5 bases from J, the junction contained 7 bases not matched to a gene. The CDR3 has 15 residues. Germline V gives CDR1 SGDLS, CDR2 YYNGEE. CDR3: CASSAQGAGDQPQHF. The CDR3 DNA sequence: TGTGCCAGCAGCGCCCAGGGGGCCGGCGATCAGCCCCAGCATTTT. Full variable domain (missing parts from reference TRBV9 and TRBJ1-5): DSGVTQTPKHLITATGQRVTLRCSPRSGDLSVYWYQQSLDQGLQFLIQYYNGEERAKGNILERFSAQQFPDLHSELNLSSLELGDSALYFCASSAQGAGDQPQHFGDGTRLSIL.

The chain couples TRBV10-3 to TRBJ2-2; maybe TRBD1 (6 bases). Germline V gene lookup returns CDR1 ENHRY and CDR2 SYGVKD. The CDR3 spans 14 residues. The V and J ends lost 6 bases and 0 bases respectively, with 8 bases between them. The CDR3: CAIRPGANTGELFF. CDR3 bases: TGTGCCATCAGACCAGGGGCGAACACCGGGGAGCTGTTTTTT.

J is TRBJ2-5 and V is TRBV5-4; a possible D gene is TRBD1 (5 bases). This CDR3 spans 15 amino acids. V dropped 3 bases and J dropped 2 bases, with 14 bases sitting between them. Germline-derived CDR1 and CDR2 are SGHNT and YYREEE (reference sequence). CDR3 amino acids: CASSSSKTAQETQYF. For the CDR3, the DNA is TGTGCCAGCAGCTCCAGCAAGACAGCACAAGAGACCCAGTACTTC.